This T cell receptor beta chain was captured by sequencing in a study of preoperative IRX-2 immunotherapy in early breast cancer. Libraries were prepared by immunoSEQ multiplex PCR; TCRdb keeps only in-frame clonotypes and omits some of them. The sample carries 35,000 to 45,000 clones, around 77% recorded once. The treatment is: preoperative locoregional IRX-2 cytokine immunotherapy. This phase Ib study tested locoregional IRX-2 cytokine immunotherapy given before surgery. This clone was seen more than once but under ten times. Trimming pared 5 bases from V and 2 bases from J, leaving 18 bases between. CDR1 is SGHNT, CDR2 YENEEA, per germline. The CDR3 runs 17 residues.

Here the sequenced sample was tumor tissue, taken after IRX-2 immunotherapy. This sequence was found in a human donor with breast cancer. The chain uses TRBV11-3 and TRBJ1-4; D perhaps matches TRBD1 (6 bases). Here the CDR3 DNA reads TGTGCCAGCAGCCGGACAGAGGGCAAAAAGACTAATGAAAAACTGTTTTTT. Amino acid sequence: CASSRTEGKKTNEKLFF.